This passage covers 8 T cell receptor beta chains from one sample sequenced in a study of T cell repertoires in cytomegalovirus infection. TCRdb reanalysed the reads using MiXCR and keeps one entry per CDR3 protein. The profile shows about a million distinct CDR3 sequences, more than 25% of them singletons. Their antigen targets remain unknown. The sample was cultured CD8+ T cells from PBMCs, taken from culture after CMV antigen stimulation. Receptors originate from a human donor in good health (CMV status not recorded). Some clones in this sample may be carry-over from other donors' samples.

This clonotype has just a few counts. This sequence joins TRBV2 and TRBJ1-2; TRBD1 is a possible D gene (5 bases). Germline V lookup: CDR1 SNHLY, CDR2 FYNNEI. This CDR3 has 12 residues. The ends were cut back, 6 bases at V and 5 bases at J, with 10 bases in the middle. DNA for the CDR3: TGTGCCAGCAGAGGCAGGGTTTATGGCTACACCTTC. Residues: CASRGRVYGYTF.

A remark on this clonotype: A much larger clone is a single base away; this may be a read error. This sequence joins TRBV7-3 and TRBJ1-2, with 8 positions matching TRBD1. This CDR3 is built from 13 residues. Germline V gives CDR1 SGHTA, CDR2 FQGTGA. Here the CDR3 DNA reads TGTGTCAGCAGCTTGGACAGGGCCAATGGCTACACCTTC. Amino acid sequence: CVSSLDRANGYTF.

This clonotype was seen a few times. The chain links TRBV4-3 to TRBJ2-3; no clear D. Trimming shortened V by 0 bases and J by 0 bases, and 13 bases separated the two germline ends. CDR3 length: 17 residues. Germline V gene sequence: CDR1 LGHNA, CDR2 YSLEER. CDR3: CASSQEPGPISTDTQYF. CDR3 DNA: TGCGCCAGCAGCCAAGAACCGGGTCCAATTAGCACAGATACGCAGTATTTT.

This clonotype was found a few times. This chain uses TRBV29-1 with TRBJ2-1; a possible D gene is TRBD1 (7 bases). Per germline, CDR1 SQVTM and CDR2 ANQGSEA. The V and J ends lost 6 bases and 6 bases respectively, with 15 bases between them. The length of the CDR3 is 13 residues. The CDR3 sequence: CSVLRGTANEQFF. CDR3 nucleotides: TGCAGCGTCCTACGGGGGACAGCCAATGAGCAGTTCTTC.

The chain carries TRBV19 and TRBJ1-5; perhaps TRBD1 as D (6 bases). Germline-derived CDR1 and CDR2 are LNHDA and SQIVND (reference sequence). CDR3 size: 14 residues. The germline V and J ends were trimmed by 7 bases and 5 bases, with 15 bases remaining between them. The CDR3 here is CASKIQGTHQPQHF. The CDR3 nucleotides are TGTGCCAGTAAGATACAGGGAACCCATCAGCCCCAGCATTTT. Together with reference TRBV19 and TRBJ1-5, the CDR3 gives the full variable domain: DGGITQSPKYLFRKEGQNVTLSCEQNLNHDAMYWYRQDPGQGLRLIYYSQIVNDFQKGDIAEGYSVSREKKESFPLTVTSAQKNPTAFYLCASKIQGTHQPQHFGDGTRLSIL.

The chain employs TRBV19 and TRBJ1-2, with 7 bases aligning to TRBD1. The CDR3 covers 15 residues. The V segment lost 5 bases and the J segment 6 bases; nucleotides outside the gene matches: 12. The germline gives CDR1 LNHDA, CDR2 SQIVND (reference sequence). CDR3: CASSLTVDRVDGYTF. The CDR3 coding sequence is TGTGCCAGTAGTCTGACAGTCGACAGGGTGGATGGCTACACCTTC. The full variable domain, completed using reference TRBV19 and TRBJ1-2, is DGGITQSPKYLFRKEGQNVTLSCEQNLNHDAMYWYRQDPGQGLRLIYYSQIVNDFQKGDIAEGYSVSREKKESFPLTVTSAQKNPTAFYLCASSLTVDRVDGYTFGSGTRLTVV.

This clonotype was recorded at least ten times. This chain links TRBV7-9 with TRBJ1-1; TRBD1 aligns across 8 bases. Germline V gene data show CDR1 as SEHNR and CDR2 as FQNEAQ (reference sequence). J lost 6 bases, V lost 5 bases, and 23 bases had no gene match. The CDR3 runs 19 residues. The DNA of the CDR3 is TGTGCCAGCAGCCGCCGACAGGGGCAGGGGTTTCGGGATCACGCTGAAGCTTTCTTT. Translation gives CASSRRQGQGFRDHAEAFF.

This clonotype was observed a few times. J is TRBJ1-1 and V is TRBV6-1; D remains ambiguous. The CDR3 contains 17 residues. V dropped 3 bases and J dropped 5 bases, with 22 bases sitting between them. Per the germline V gene, CDR1 is MNHNS and CDR2 is SASEGT. In DNA form, the CDR3 reads TGTGCCAGCAGTGACCCCCTTCAACCCGCCCGAAGGACTGAAGCTTTCTTT. It is translated as CASSDPLQPARRTEAFF.